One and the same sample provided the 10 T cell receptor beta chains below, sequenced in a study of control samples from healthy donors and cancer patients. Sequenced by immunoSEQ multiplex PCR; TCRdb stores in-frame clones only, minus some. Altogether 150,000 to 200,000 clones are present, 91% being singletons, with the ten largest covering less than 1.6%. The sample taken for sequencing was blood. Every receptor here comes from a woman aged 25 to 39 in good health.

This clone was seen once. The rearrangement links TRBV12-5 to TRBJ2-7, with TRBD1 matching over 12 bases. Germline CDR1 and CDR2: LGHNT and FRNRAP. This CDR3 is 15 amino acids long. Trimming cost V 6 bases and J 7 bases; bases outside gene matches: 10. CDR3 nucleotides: TGTGCTAGTGGACCCCCGGGACAGGGGGCGCGGGAGCAGTACTTC. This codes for CASGPPGQGAREQYF.

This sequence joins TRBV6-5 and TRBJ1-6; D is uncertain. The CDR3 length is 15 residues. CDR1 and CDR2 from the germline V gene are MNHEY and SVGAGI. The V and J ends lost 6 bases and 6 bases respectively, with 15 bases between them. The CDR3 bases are TGTGCCAGCAGGCGGGTAGGCGAACCTAATTCACCCCTCCACTTT. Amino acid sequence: CASRRVGEPNSPLHF.

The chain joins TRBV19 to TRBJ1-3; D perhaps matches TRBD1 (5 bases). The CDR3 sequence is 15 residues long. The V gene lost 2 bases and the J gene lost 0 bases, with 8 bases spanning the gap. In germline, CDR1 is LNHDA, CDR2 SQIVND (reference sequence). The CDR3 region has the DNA TGTGCCAGTAGTATAACGGACATCTCTGGAAACACCATATATTTT. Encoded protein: CASSITDISGNTIYF.

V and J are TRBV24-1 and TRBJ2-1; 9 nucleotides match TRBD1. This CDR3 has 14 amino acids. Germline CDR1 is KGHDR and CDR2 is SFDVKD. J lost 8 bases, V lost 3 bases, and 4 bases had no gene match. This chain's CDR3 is CATSDAGTGHEQFF. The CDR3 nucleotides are TGTGCCACCAGTGATGCCGGGACAGGGCATGAGCAGTTCTTC.

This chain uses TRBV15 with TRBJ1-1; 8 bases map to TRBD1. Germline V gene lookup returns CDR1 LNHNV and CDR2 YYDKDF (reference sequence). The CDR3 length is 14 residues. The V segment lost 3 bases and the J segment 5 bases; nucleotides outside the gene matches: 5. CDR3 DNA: TGTGCCACCAGCAGGGAACACAGGGGGACTGAAGCTTTCTTT. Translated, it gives CATSREHRGTEAFF.

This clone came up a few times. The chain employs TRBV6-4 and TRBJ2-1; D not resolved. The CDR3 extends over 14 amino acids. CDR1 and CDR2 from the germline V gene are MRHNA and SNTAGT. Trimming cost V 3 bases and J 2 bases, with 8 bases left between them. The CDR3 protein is CASSEAYPYNEQFF. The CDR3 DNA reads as TGTGCCAGCAGTGAGGCCTACCCCTACAATGAGCAGTTCTTC.

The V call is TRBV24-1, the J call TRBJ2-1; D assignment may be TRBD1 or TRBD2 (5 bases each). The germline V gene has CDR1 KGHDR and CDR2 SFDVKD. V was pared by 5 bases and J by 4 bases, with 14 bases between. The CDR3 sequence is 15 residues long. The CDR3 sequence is CATSGPGTVYNEQFF. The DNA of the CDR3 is TGTGCCACCAGTGGCCCCGGGACGGTTTACAATGAGCAGTTCTTC.

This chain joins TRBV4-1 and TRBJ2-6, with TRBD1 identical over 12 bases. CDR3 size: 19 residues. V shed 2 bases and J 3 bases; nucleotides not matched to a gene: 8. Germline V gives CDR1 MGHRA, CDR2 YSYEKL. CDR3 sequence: CASSQKTGTGGHGANVLTF. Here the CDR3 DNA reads TGCGCCAGCAGCCAAAAAACCGGGACAGGGGGCCATGGGGCCAACGTCCTGACTTTC.

CDR3 nucleotide sequence: TGTGCCAGCAGTTCCCGACAGGACTATGGCTACACCTTC. This translates into CASSSRQDYGYTF. The chain recombines TRBV6-6 with TRBJ1-2; D is possibly TRBD1 (6 bases). Trimming took 4 bases from V and 3 from J, leaving 9 bases between them. Germline-derived CDR1 and CDR2 are MNHNY and SVGAGI (reference sequence). There are 13 residues in the CDR3.

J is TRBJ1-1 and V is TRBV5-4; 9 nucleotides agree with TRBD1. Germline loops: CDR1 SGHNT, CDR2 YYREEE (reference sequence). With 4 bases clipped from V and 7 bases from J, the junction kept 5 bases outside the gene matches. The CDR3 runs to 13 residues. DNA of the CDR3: TGTGCCAGCAGCGCGGGACAGGGTGGTGAAGCTTTCTTT. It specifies CASSAGQGGEAFF.